This T cell receptor (beta chain) was obtained from a study of CD8 T cells in ankylosing spondylitis (dated by TCRdb to between 2016 and 2019). About the full investigation: T cell receptor beta repertoires were profiled in healthy donors and ankylosing spondylitis patients so that disease-linked TCR variants could be found. The full study cohort comprised around 25 ankylosing spondylitis patients and some 100 healthy donors. Peripheral blood was sampled, and synovial fluid was also collected from ankylosing spondylitis patients. Summary of the overall study and its limitations: Some motif variants had previously been reported in the synovial fluid and blood of reactive arthritis patients, which suggests shared mechanisms of disease initiation. The disease-linked clones showed a CD8+ phenotype and occurred at relatively low frequencies in peripheral blood. The disease-linked clones were reported to be significantly enriched in matched synovial fluid samples from ankylosing spondylitis patients. A TCR beta motif made up of under ten highly homologous amino acid variants appeared to be characteristic of blood from ankylosing spondylitis patients.

Instrument used: Illumina HiSeq 2500. Quantitative 5'-RACE with molecular barcodes was used to prepare TCR beta libraries. The authors' pipeline ran thus. Disease-linked TCR variants were identified with a new computational method built on a probabilistic model of VDJ rearrangement. The public sequencing data were trimmed at Q25 with fastp and processed into clonotypes with MiXCR by TCRdb, which kept only in-frame beta chains. Merged by CDR3 protein, the rows form single entries marked with the most common genes and DNA. For this entry, the V and J calls and clone size follow TCRdb and not the study's own pipeline. This sample gives around 210,000 distinct CDR3 sequences in total; approximately 8.4% of them show up just once. The ten largest account for around 4.9% of the sample. This clonotype was seen ten or more times. There is no known antigen for this receptor. No clone much larger than this one lies a single base away; base qualities are absent.

The CDR3 contains 14 residues, cysteine and phenylalanine counted. The entry retains the CDR3 DNA only, 42 bases that are in frame from base 1. CDR1 and CDR2, looked up from the germline V gene (reference sequence), are GTSNPN and SVGIG. Trimming removed 6 bases from V and 5 bases from J, leaving 18 bases between the germline ends. Sequencing was done on a sample of blood, either unsorted or a sorted T cell fraction (not recorded which). The origin of this receptor is a female donor with ankylosing spondylitis or in good health (not recorded which). The chain is encoded by TRBV30 joined to TRBJ2-3; a weak D assignment points to TRBD2 (6 bases agree). The DNA is TGTGCCTGTTCGGGACTTCCAATGAGAGATACGCAGTATTTT. This is translated as CACSGLPMRDTQYF.